The 29 T cell receptor beta chains presented below share a single source sample, sequenced in a study of blood T cell repertoires in COVID-19. Here immunoSEQ multiplex PCR was the method, and the copy in TCRdb shows in-frame clones only, minus some. The profile shows around 280,000 clones, approximately 83% of them singletons. Material: peripheral blood. The receptors here all came from a woman in her twenties or thirties who had recovered from COVID-19.

The J gene is TRBJ2-5, the V gene TRBV7-8; tentatively, D is TRBD1 (6 bases). This CDR3 comprises 14 residues. CDR1 is SGHVS, CDR2 FQNEAQ, per germline. V shed 1 base and J shed 7 bases, with 13 bases lying between them. Here the CDR3 reads CASSLGGPSGTQYF. For the CDR3, the DNA is TGTGCCAGCAGCTTAGGGGGGCCATCAGGGACCCAGTACTTC.

This rearrangement joins TRBV30 to TRBJ1-2; 11 positions agree with TRBD1. The V gene's germline CDR1 is GTSNPN and CDR2 SVGIG (reference sequence). CDR3 length: 12 residues. The J segment lost 7 bases and the V segment lost 5 bases, leaving 3 bases of the junction unmatched. The CDR3 DNA reads TGTGCCTGGTCCGGGACAGGGGGTGGCTACACCTTC. Its translation is CAWSGTGGGYTF.

This clone appeared a single time. The CDR3 here is CASSPETGFYGYTF. In nucleotides, the CDR3 is TGTGCCAGCTCACCAGAGACAGGGTTCTATGGCTACACCTTC. The chain joins TRBV18 to TRBJ1-2; 7 bases map to TRBD1. V gave up 2 bases and J gave up 4 bases; unmatched junction bases: 4. This CDR3 spans 14 amino acids. The V gene's germline CDR1 is KGHSH and CDR2 LQKENI.

The chain employs TRBV21-1 and TRBJ2-7; the table gives TRBD1 as D, unverified against the DNA. TRBV21-1 represents a pseudogene. This CDR3 spans 16 amino acids. The CDR3 DNA is TGTGCCAGCAATTTGGGTGGGAACCGGACAGACTACGAGCAGTACTTC. Protein sequence: CASNLGGNRTDYEQYF.

On this clone: This specimen includes other DNA sequences encoding the same CDR3. The chain carries TRBV19 and TRBJ1-6; 9 positions match TRBD1. This CDR3 comprises 14 residues. Trimming cost V 5 bases and J 8 bases; bases outside gene matches: 4. Germline-derived CDR1 and CDR2 are LNHDA and SQIVND (reference sequence). The DNA for the CDR3 is TGTGCCAGTAGTCCGGGACAGGGATATTCACCCCTCCACTTT. This encodes CASSPGQGYSPLHF.

The chain couples TRBV2 to TRBJ1-1; possible D gene TRBD1, 5 bases. Trimming removed 3 bases from V and 11 bases from J, with 19 bases in between. The CDR3 is 14 residues long. From germline, CDR1 is SNHLY and CDR2 FYNNEI. In nucleotides, the CDR3 is TGTGCCAGCAGTGAGTTGCATGGGACTGACGTCGCTTTCTTT. This codes for CASSELHGTDVAFF.

The rearrangement joins TRBV24-1 to TRBJ2-6; the match to TRBD2 covers 7 bases. CDR3 length: 17 residues. J lost 2 bases, V lost 7 bases, and 10 bases had no gene match. The V gene's germline CDR1 is KGHDR and CDR2 SFDVKD. The CDR3 region is CATRGPAGGAGANVLTF. DNA of the CDR3: TGTGCCACCAGGGGTCCAGCTGGGGGGGCTGGGGCCAACGTCCTGACTTTC.

The genes are TRBV6-5 and TRBJ2-1, with D possibly being TRBD1 (6 bases). The CDR3 is 13 amino acids. Germline V gene data show CDR1 as MNHEY and CDR2 as SVGAGI. Trimming shortened V by 8 bases and J by 1 base, and 9 bases separated the two germline ends. The CDR3 loop is CASWGPSYNEQFF. CDR3 coding DNA: TGTGCCAGCTGGGGGCCTTCCTACAATGAGCAGTTCTTC.

The chain combines TRBV30 with TRBJ2-7, with unresolved D. V lost 2 bases and J 4 bases, leaving 6 bases between the germline ends. CDR3 size: 11 residues. CDR1 is GTSNPN and CDR2 is SVGIG in the germline V gene (reference sequence). Here the CDR3 reads CAWSIKYEQYF. The DNA of the CDR3 is TGTGCCTGGAGTATTAAATACGAGCAGTACTTC.

The chain recombines TRBV29-1 with TRBJ1-3, with a possible D match to TRBD1 (5 bases). The V and J ends lost 4 bases and 0 bases respectively, with 10 bases between them. Germline lookup yields CDR1 SQVTM and CDR2 ANQGSEA. The length of the CDR3 is 14 residues. CDR3 region: CSVAGLNSGNTIYF. CDR3 DNA: TGCAGCGTTGCGGGACTGAACTCTGGAAACACCATATATTTT.

The J gene is TRBJ2-3, the V gene TRBV19; D gene unclear. CDR3 length: 11 amino acids. The V gene lost 6 bases and the J gene lost 4 bases, with 5 bases spanning the gap. Germline V gene lookup returns CDR1 LNHDA and CDR2 SQIVND (reference sequence). CDR3 protein: CASSNSDTQYF. CDR3 in DNA: TGTGCCAGTAGCAACTCAGATACGCAGTATTTT.

This clone was observed a single time. The chain links TRBV11-2 to TRBJ2-2, with no clear D. This CDR3 contains 16 residues. V dropped 1 base and J dropped 4 bases, with 13 bases sitting between them. Germline CDR1 reads SGHAT; CDR2 reads FQNNGV. Here the CDR3 DNA reads TGTGCCAGCAGCTTAGTGTTTTCCACAACCACCGGGGAGCTGTTTTTT. Protein product: CASSLVFSTTTGELFF.

V is TRBV11-2 and J is TRBJ2-7, with 8 bases that match TRBD1. There are 14 residues in the CDR3. Germline loops: CDR1 SGHAT, CDR2 FQNNGV. V shed 4 bases and J 3 bases; nucleotides not matched to a gene: 5. DNA of the CDR3: TGTGCCAGCAGCTCGACAGGGGTTCTCTACGAGCAGTACTTC. It codes for CASSSTGVLYEQYF.

The rearrangement uses TRBV2 and TRBJ1-2; 7 bases map to TRBD1. Germline loops: CDR1 SNHLY, CDR2 FYNNEI. Trimming cost V 6 bases and J 2 bases; bases outside gene matches: 3. The CDR3 covers 13 residues. CDR3 sequence reads: CASRTGHNYGYTF. Written as DNA, the CDR3 is TGTGCCAGCAGGACAGGGCACAACTATGGCTACACCTTC. The whole variable domain, filled in from reference TRBV2 and TRBJ1-2, reads EPEVTQTPSHQVTQMGQEVILRCVPISNHLYFYWYRQILGQKVEFLVSFYNNEISEKSEIFDDQFSVERPDGSNFTLKIRSTKLEDSAMYFCASRTGHNYGYTFGSGTRLTVV.

This clone was counted a few times. The chain links TRBV5-1 to TRBJ1-1, with D hard to call. Germline V gene data show CDR1 as SGHRS and CDR2 as YFSETQ. V dropped 0 bases and J dropped 1 base, with 10 bases sitting between them. This CDR3 has 15 amino acids. The CDR3 protein is CASSLVPGGNTEAFF. DNA of the CDR3: TGCGCCAGCAGCTTGGTTCCCGGCGGGAACACTGAAGCTTTCTTT.

The J gene is TRBJ2-2, the V gene TRBV4-3; 13 bases line up with TRBD2. The ends lost 4 bases at V and 6 bases at J; junction bases unmatched: 11. The CDR3 spans 18 residues. In germline, CDR1 is LGHNA, CDR2 YSLEER. CDR3 in DNA: TGCGCCAGCAGCCCGGCTCTAGGACTAGCGGGAGCTGCCGGGGAGCTGTTTTTT. It encodes CASSPALGLAGAAGELFF.

This rearrangement joins TRBV5-4 to TRBJ2-3, with 12 bases lining up with TRBD2. Germline CDR1 SGHNT, CDR2 YYREEE (reference sequence). The V and J ends lost 6 bases and 3 bases, in that order; junction bases with no gene match: 5. The CDR3 extends over 15 amino acids. The CDR3, as DNA: TGTGCCAGCATCCTAGCGGGAGGGGAAACAGATACGCAGTATTTT. It yields the protein CASILAGGETDTQYF.

This chain links TRBV28 with TRBJ1-3; D call uncertain. The CDR3 covers 16 residues. Germline V CDR1 and CDR2: MDHEN, SYDVKM. The V and J ends lost 3 bases and 0 bases respectively, with 12 bases between them. The CDR3 region is CASSLFKLSSGNTIYF. The CDR3 DNA reads as TGTGCCAGCAGTTTGTTTAAATTGAGCTCTGGAAACACCATATATTTT.

The chain carries TRBV29-1 and TRBJ2-7, with D tentatively TRBD2 (6 bases). Germline V gives CDR1 SQVTM, CDR2 ANQGSEA. With 1 base removed from V and 2 bases from J, the gap between germline ends came to 12 bases. This CDR3 spans 14 amino acids. CDR3 loop: CSVEGGAPAYEQYF. The CDR3 region has the DNA TGCAGCGTTGAAGGCGGGGCTCCGGCCTACGAGCAGTACTTC.

V is TRBV5-4 and J is TRBJ2-1; 7 nucleotides match TRBD1. Germline assignment: CDR1 SGHNT and CDR2 YYREEE (reference sequence). This CDR3 comprises 15 residues. With V trimmed by 0 bases and J by 7 bases, 7 bases remained unmatched. Here the CDR3 DNA reads TGTGCCAGCAGCTTGGAACAGGGGTCACATAATGAGCAGTTCTTC. Its protein product is CASSLEQGSHNEQFF.

The chain combines TRBV29-1 with TRBJ2-5; D is perhaps TRBD2 (7 bases). Germline V gene data show CDR1 as SQVTM and CDR2 as ANQGSEA. The ends were cut back, 4 bases at V and 5 bases at J, with 14 bases in the middle. CDR3 length equals 13 residues. The CDR3: CSVVRGAGETQYF. The CDR3 bases are TGCAGCGTTGTCCGGGGGGCCGGGGAGACCCAGTACTTC.

V gene TRBV7-9 combines with J gene TRBJ1-4; TRBD1 matches 10 bases. Germline V gene data show CDR1 as SEHNR and CDR2 as FQNEAQ (reference sequence). There are 13 residues in the CDR3. V trimming: 6 bases; J trimming: 8 bases; junction bases outside the gene matches: 3. The CDR3 DNA reads TGTGCCAGCAGGACAGGGGGCGAGGAAAAACTGTTTTTT. Residues: CASRTGGEEKLFF.

This sequence joins TRBV5-1 and TRBJ2-1; a possible D gene is TRBD2 (6 bases). The length of the CDR3 is 16 residues. The germline CDR1 and CDR2 sequences are SGHRS and YFSETQ. V was cut by 3 bases and J by 3 bases, with 16 bases left in between. CDR3 DNA sequence: TGCGCCAGCAGCTGGGGGGACTCGGAGGGCTACAATGAGCAGTTCTTC. This encodes CASSWGDSEGYNEQFF.

This sequence joins TRBV29-1 and TRBJ2-1, with TRBD1 matching over 9 bases. CDR1 and CDR2 from the germline V gene are SQVTM and ANQGSEA. The CDR3 is 16 amino acids. With 6 bases clipped from V and 0 bases from J, the junction kept 9 bases outside the gene matches. The CDR3 nucleotides read TGCAGCGTCGGGACAGGGAGATTCCCCTCCTACAATGAGCAGTTCTTC. Protein product: CSVGTGRFPSYNEQFF.

This clone has ten or more counts. Other DNA sequences in this specimen translate into the identical CDR3. J is TRBJ2-7 and V is TRBV27; 8 nucleotides line up with TRBD1. The CDR3 extends over 14 amino acids. With 2 bases clipped from V and 4 bases from J, the junction kept 4 bases outside the gene matches. Germline CDR1 reads MNHEY; CDR2 reads SMNVEV (reference sequence). DNA of the CDR3: TGTGCCAGCAGTTTAGGACAGGGAGCATACGAGCAGTACTTC. Its translation is CASSLGQGAYEQYF.

V usage is TRBV9 and J usage is TRBJ1-4; D gene uncertain. CDR1 is SGDLS and CDR2 is YYNGEE in the germline V gene. V gave up 2 bases and J gave up 4 bases, with 9 bases separating them. The CDR3 sequence is 14 residues long. The CDR3 protein is CASSVFSDNEKLFF. The CDR3, as DNA: TGTGCCAGCAGCGTGTTCAGTGATAATGAAAAACTGTTTTTT.

V usage is TRBV2 and J usage is TRBJ1-2, with TRBD1 matching over 9 bases. Unmatched junction bases numbered 11, after V lost 7 bases and J lost 5 bases. There are 15 residues in the CDR3. Germline V gene sequence: CDR1 SNHLY, CDR2 FYNNEI. The CDR3 spells CASTATGGFFYGYTF. The DNA of the CDR3 is TGTGCCAGCACCGCTACAGGGGGCTTTTTTTATGGCTACACCTTC.

The genes are TRBV4-2 and TRBJ1-2; TRBD1 is a possible D gene (5 bases). Trimming stripped 0 bases from V and 4 bases from J, with 15 bases between. The CDR3 runs to 16 residues. Germline lookup yields CDR1 LGHNA and CDR2 YNFKEQ. CDR3 in amino acids: CASSQDFTEGAYGYTF. CDR3 DNA: TGTGCCAGCAGCCAAGATTTTACCGAAGGGGCCTATGGCTACACCTTC.

The chain has TRBV2 and TRBJ2-2; TRBD1 agrees at 7 bases. J gave up 2 bases and V 8 bases, and 2 bases lay outside the gene matches. Germline CDR1 reads SNHLY; CDR2 reads FYNNEI. The CDR3 contains 13 residues. CDR3 loop: CASWDRNTGELFF. The CDR3 region has the DNA TGTGCCAGCTGGGACAGAAACACCGGGGAGCTGTTTTTT. Variable domain in full (rest from reference TRBV2 and TRBJ2-2): EPEVTQTPSHQVTQMGQEVILRCVPISNHLYFYWYRQILGQKVEFLVSFYNNEISEKSEIFDDQFSVERPDGSNFTLKIRSTKLEDSAMYFCASWDRNTGELFFGEGSRLTVL.